This T cell receptor beta chain is from a study of control samples from healthy donors and cancer patients. Assay: immunoSEQ multiplex PCR; the TCRdb copy retains only in-frame clones and omits some. The data hold 130,000 or so clones, with around 92% observed a single time. V shed 5 bases and J shed 2 bases, with 10 bases lying between them. This CDR3 comprises 14 residues. CDR1 and CDR2 from the germline V gene are MNHEY and SMNVEV (reference sequence). The chain joins TRBV27 to TRBJ1-5; weak D call: TRBD1 (5 bases). The sequenced material came from blood. This sequence originates from a man in his fifties in good health. The CDR3 here is CASSDRGGNQPQHF. CDR3 nucleotide sequence: TGTGCCAGCAGTGATAGGGGAGGCAATCAGCCCCAGCATTTT.